The 21 T cell receptor beta chains reported below all come from one sample, sequenced in a study of cytomegalovirus exposure and HLA in healthy donors. The PCR was carried out with 60 Vbeta primers and 13 Jbeta primers. The repertoire was sequenced with immunoSEQ multiplex PCR; TCRdb's copy has only in-frame clones and lacks some. The sample has approximately 100,000 clones; 75% to 90% are singletons. The sequenced material came from PBMCs. These receptors were obtained from a man aged 25 to 40 in good health and CMV-seronegative.

The chain has TRBV5-1 and TRBJ2-3; TRBD2 matches 8 bases. In germline, CDR1 is SGHRS, CDR2 YFSETQ. This CDR3 is 20 amino acids long. The V segment lost 1 base and the J segment 0 bases; nucleotides outside the gene matches: 16. The CDR3 DNA sequence: TGCGCCAGCAGCTTGTTCCTCCCGTTAGAGCGGGAGACAAGCACAGATACGCAGTATTTT. It translates to CASSLFLPLERETSTDTQYF.

This clone was seen a single time. The genes are TRBV11-1 and TRBJ1-2; perhaps TRBD1 as D (6 bases). The CDR3 covers 15 residues. The V end was cut by 1 base, the J end by 2 bases, with 11 bases between. Germline V gene data show CDR1 as SGHAT and CDR2 as FQDESV (reference sequence). As DNA, the CDR3 is TGTGCCAGCAGCTTAGGACAGGACCTCAACTATGGCTACACCTTC. Translating it yields CASSLGQDLNYGYTF.

This clone was seen more than once but under ten times. The chain carries TRBV28 and TRBJ2-1, with D possibly being TRBD1 (6 bases). The CDR3 has 15 amino acids. CDR1 and CDR2 (germline): MDHEN, SYDVKM. V lost 6 bases and J 0 bases, leaving 12 bases between the germline ends. For the CDR3, the DNA is TGTGCCAGCAGCCAAACAGGGTTCTCCTACAATGAGCAGTTCTTC. Translated: CASSQTGFSYNEQFF. The whole variable domain, filled in from reference TRBV28 and TRBJ2-1, reads DVKVTQSSRYLVKRTGEKVFLECVQDMDHENMFWYRQDPGLGLRLIYFSYDVKMKEKGDIPEGYSVSREKKERFSLILESASTNQTSMYLCASSQTGFSYNEQFFGPGTRLTVL.

The V and J genes are TRBV13 and TRBJ2-1, with 12 bases that match TRBD1. Trimming cost V 1 base and J 10 bases; bases outside gene matches: 14. The CDR3 extends over 18 amino acids. Germline V CDR1 and CDR2: PRHDT, FYEKMQ (reference sequence). In DNA form, the CDR3 reads TGTGCCAGCAGCTTAGATGGGGGTGTCGGGACAGGGGGCCTCGAGCAGTTCTTC. It is translated as CASSLDGGVGTGGLEQFF. Variable domain in full (rest from reference TRBV13 and TRBJ2-1): AAGVIQSPRHLIKEKRETATLKCYPIPRHDTVYWYQQGPGQDPQFLISFYEKMQSDKGSIPDRFSAQQFSDYHSELNMSSLELGDSALYFCASSLDGGVGTGGLEQFFGPGTRLTVL.

The V and J genes are TRBV27 and TRBJ2-2; 7 nucleotides match TRBD1. Germline values: CDR1 MNHEY, CDR2 SMNVEV (reference sequence). J was trimmed by 6 bases and V by 2 bases; bases with no gene match: 6. CDR3 size: 15 residues. The CDR3 here is CASSLGTVGSGELFF. The CDR3 nucleotides are TGTGCCAGCAGTTTAGGGACAGTGGGGTCCGGGGAGCTGTTTTTT.

The V and J genes are TRBV4-1 and TRBJ2-1; 8 bases align to TRBD1. The V gene end was trimmed by 1 base and the J gene end by 3 bases; junction bases not matched to a gene: 2. The CDR3 runs 15 residues. Germline CDR1 and CDR2: MGHRA and YSYEKL. The CDR3 spells CASSQVTGGYNEQFF. Written as DNA, the CDR3 is TGCGCCAGCAGCCAAGTAACAGGGGGCTACAATGAGCAGTTCTTC.

The V and J genes are TRBV2 and TRBJ2-7; perhaps TRBD1 as D (6 bases). V lost 6 bases, J lost 3 bases, and 18 bases lay in between. This CDR3 has 15 amino acids. Germline V gene lookup returns CDR1 SNHLY and CDR2 FYNNEI. The CDR3 spells CASRSLGNRDYEQYF. The CDR3 coding sequence is TGTGCCAGCAGATCATTGGGGAACAGGGACTACGAGCAGTACTTC.

The gene calls are TRBV5-1 and TRBJ2-7; 11 positions agree with TRBD2. J was trimmed by 2 bases and V by 4 bases; bases with no gene match: 5. The CDR3 has 15 residues. CDR1 and CDR2 from the germline V gene are SGHRS and YFSETQ. CDR3 coding DNA: TGCGCCAGCAGCCGGGGGACTAGCGGACCCTACGAGCAGTACTTC. Translation gives CASSRGTSGPYEQYF. The full variable domain, in which reference TRBV5-1 and TRBJ2-7 provide the parts outside the CDR3, is KAGVTQTPRYLIKTRGQQVTLSCSPISGHRSVSWYQQTPGQGLQFLFEYFSETQRNKGNFPGRFSGRQFSNSRSEMNVSTLELGDSALYLCASSRGTSGPYEQYFGPGTRLTVT.

The rearrangement uses TRBV2 and TRBJ2-2; TRBD1 might be the D (6 bases). The length of the CDR3 is 13 residues. The germline gives CDR1 SNHLY, CDR2 FYNNEI. V gave up 4 bases and J gave up 6 bases, with 9 bases separating them. The CDR3 loop is CASSVKGAGELFF. The CDR3 DNA is TGTGCCAGCAGTGTAAAGGGGGCCGGGGAGCTGTTTTTT.

This clone was counted between two and nine times. This chain links TRBV5-1 with TRBJ2-1, with TRBD1 matching over 7 bases. There are 16 residues in the CDR3. CDR1 is SGHRS and CDR2 is YFSETQ in the germline V gene. V gave up 0 bases and J gave up 4 bases; unmatched junction bases: 7. CDR3 amino acids: CASSLEGTARYNEQFF. DNA of the CDR3: TGCGCCAGCAGCTTGGAAGGGACAGCCCGTTACAATGAGCAGTTCTTC.

The chain links TRBV7-9 to TRBJ1-4; D is unresolved. V was cut by 4 bases and J by 8 bases, with 11 bases left in between. Germline CDR1 and CDR2: SEHNR and FQNEAQ (reference sequence). This CDR3 is built from 13 residues. Here the CDR3 DNA reads TGTGCCAGCAGCTACACGGGGATCGAAAAACTGTTTTTT. Translation: CASSYTGIEKLFF.

This chain joins TRBV30 and TRBJ2-4; D gene unclear. Per germline, CDR1 GTSNPN and CDR2 SVGIG (reference sequence). Deletions cut 2 bases from V and 0 bases from J, with 11 bases between. The CDR3 length is 15 residues. CDR3 protein: CAWSSTQLAKNIQYF. CDR3 nucleotide sequence: TGTGCCTGGAGTTCAACTCAACTAGCCAAAAACATTCAGTACTTC.

The rearrangement joins TRBV30 to TRBJ2-3, with a possible D match to TRBD2 (6 bases). V lost 8 bases and J 4 bases, leaving 13 bases between the germline ends. This CDR3 comprises 12 residues. Germline loops: CDR1 GTSNPN, CDR2 SVGIG (reference sequence). CDR3 loop: CALRSGADTQYF. CDR3 coding DNA: TGTGCCCTCCGCTCGGGGGCAGATACGCAGTATTTT. The whole variable domain, filled in from reference TRBV30 and TRBJ2-3, reads SQTIHQWPATLVQPVGSPLSLECTVEGTSNPNLYWYRQAAGRGLQLLFYSVGIGQISSEVPQNLSASRPQDRQFILSSKKLLLSDSGFYLCALRSGADTQYFGPGTRLTVL.

The CDR3 sequence: CALTGLAVHNEQFF. In DNA, the CDR3 is TGTGCCTTAACGGGACTAGCGGTACACAATGAGCAGTTCTTC. This chain joins TRBV30 and TRBJ2-1; 11 nucleotides align to TRBD2. Per germline, CDR1 GTSNPN and CDR2 SVGIG (reference sequence). After removal of 7 bases from V and 5 bases from J, the junction contained 7 bases not matched to a gene. The CDR3 runs to 14 residues.

This clone has only a few counts. The CDR3 reads CASSEEAGGGMETQYF. As DNA, the CDR3 is TGTGCCAGCAGTGAAGAGGCGGGAGGAGGCATGGAGACCCAGTACTTC. J is TRBJ2-5 and V is TRBV6-1; 8 positions match TRBD2. Germline V gives CDR1 MNHNS, CDR2 SASEGT. The CDR3 length is 16 residues. Germline trimming cut 1 base from V and 5 bases from J; bases unmatched to any gene: 9.

The CDR3 spells CASSEGRGRQPQHF. CDR3 coding DNA: TGTGCCAGCAGTGAAGGAAGGGGGCGACAGCCCCAGCATTTT. The genes are TRBV2 and TRBJ1-5, with TRBD1 matching 7 bases. This CDR3 is 14 amino acids long. Germline CDR1 reads SNHLY; CDR2 reads FYNNEI. The V and J ends lost 1 base and 7 bases, in that order; junction bases with no gene match: 4.

The chain combines TRBV2 with TRBJ2-2, with TRBD1 as a possible D gene (6 bases). V was pared by 6 bases and J by 3 bases, with 11 bases between. The V gene's germline CDR1 is SNHLY and CDR2 FYNNEI. This CDR3 is built from 14 residues. In nucleotides, the CDR3 is TGTGCCAGCAGCCTAAGACAGGACACCGGGGAGCTGTTTTTT. Its translation: CASSLRQDTGELFF.

This clone has just one count. The chain links TRBV19 to TRBJ1-6; D remains ambiguous. Trimming left V 5 bases short and J 7 bases short, with 6 bases between. The germline gives CDR1 LNHDA, CDR2 SQIVND (reference sequence). This CDR3 has 12 residues. The CDR3 sequence: CASSGVNSPLHF. The CDR3 bases are TGTGCCAGTAGTGGAGTAAATTCACCCCTCCACTTT. Full variable domain (remainder filled in from reference TRBV19 and TRBJ1-6): DGGITQSPKYLFRKEGQNVTLSCEQNLNHDAMYWYRQDPGQGLRLIYYSQIVNDFQKGDIAEGYSVSREKKESFPLTVTSAQKNPTAFYLCASSGVNSPLHFGNGTRLTVT.

The chain combines TRBV9 with TRBJ2-7, with a tentative D call TRBD2 (5 bases). Germline V gene sequence: CDR1 SGDLS, CDR2 YYNGEE. Trimming removed 0 bases from V and 0 bases from J, with 10 bases in between. The CDR3 sequence is 15 residues long. This CDR3 reads CASSVGPGLSYEQYF. In nucleotides, the CDR3 is TGTGCCAGCAGCGTAGGACCAGGACTCTCCTACGAGCAGTACTTC.

CDR3 protein: CASSEQGSYNEQFF. CDR3 bases: TGTGCCAGCAGTGAACAGGGGTCCTACAATGAGCAGTTCTTC. J is TRBJ2-1 and V is TRBV6-4; the match to TRBD1 covers 7 bases. V was clipped by 3 bases and J by 1 base; unmatched bases: 0. The length of the CDR3 is 14 residues. The V gene's germline CDR1 is MRHNA and CDR2 SNTAGT.

The CDR3 sequence is CSVRDSTNYGYTF. In nucleotides, the CDR3 is TGCAGCGTTCGGGACAGTACTAACTATGGCTACACCTTC. The V and J genes are TRBV29-1 and TRBJ1-2, with 7 nucleotides matching TRBD1. The CDR3 spans 13 residues. Germline V gene sequence: CDR1 SQVTM, CDR2 ANQGSEA. V lost 5 bases and J lost 0; bases outside the gene matches: 3.